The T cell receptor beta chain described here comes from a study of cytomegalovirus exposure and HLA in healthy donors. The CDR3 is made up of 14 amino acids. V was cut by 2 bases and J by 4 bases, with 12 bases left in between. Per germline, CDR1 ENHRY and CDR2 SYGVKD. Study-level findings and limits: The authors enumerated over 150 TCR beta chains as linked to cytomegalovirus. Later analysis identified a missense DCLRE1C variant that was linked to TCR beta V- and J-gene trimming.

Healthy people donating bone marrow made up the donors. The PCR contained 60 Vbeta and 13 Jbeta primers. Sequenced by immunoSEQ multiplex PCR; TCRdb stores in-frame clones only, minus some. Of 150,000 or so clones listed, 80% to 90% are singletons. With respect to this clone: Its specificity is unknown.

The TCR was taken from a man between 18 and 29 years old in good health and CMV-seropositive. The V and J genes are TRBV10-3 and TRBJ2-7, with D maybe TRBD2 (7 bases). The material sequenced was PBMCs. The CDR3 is CAISEAGAGYEQYF. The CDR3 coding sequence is TGTGCCATCAGTGAGGCGGGGGCCGGTTACGAGCAGTACTTC.